This TCR beta chain is drawn from a study of draining lymph node invasion in breast cancer (TCRdb year 2020). With regard to the full study: Histology and cytokeratin immunohistochemistry were used to diagnose nodal metastasis, and EpCAM/CD45 flow cytometry was used to confirm the diagnosis. Each patient contributed matched non-invaded and tumor-invaded tumor-draining lymph nodes plus the primary tumor, profiled for both Treg and Tconv subsets. The separate targeted TCR sequencing included lymph nodes from five patients, and primary tumors were also sequenced for three of those five patients. A separate targeted assay used bulk TCR-beta CDR3 sequencing to compare sorted memory regulatory T cells with memory conventional CD4 T cells across breast cancer tissues. Overall study outcomes, separate from this receptor: In the targeted TCR-seq data, Tregs appeared more clonally expanded than Tconvs in all tissues, and both subsets were less diverse in tumor than lymph nodes. Some clones from the top 100 tumor clones were found in both invaded and non-invaded nodes, which suggests recirculation between the tumor and the draining nodes. The data could not resolve whether Treg conversion took place in a given organ or whether converted Tregs recirculated between nodes and tumor. Within each tissue, roughly 13-22% of Treg TCRs were also found among Tconvs, a result interpreted as suggesting peripheral Treg induction. Tracking of the top-100 tumor clones could be carried out in just a couple of patients. TCRs shared between Treg and Tconv subsets were regarded as suggestive, but not proof, of a common clonal origin.

The method behind the library was bulk RNA-seq. TCRdb lists the instrument as Illumina HiSeq 2500. For the original study's pipeline: For the separate targeted TCR-seq dataset, CDR3 sequences were extracted and quantified from raw reads using MiXCR version 2.1.5 with default parameters. In the separate targeted TCR-seq dataset, TCR-beta clones were defined by the combination of V gene, J gene and CDR3 sequence. The separate targeted TCR-seq dataset was filtered by first dropping clones with fewer than three counts and then keeping only the 90% most strongly expressed clones in each sample. For each tissue in the separate targeted TCR-seq dataset, Treg-Tconv overlap was calculated by dividing the number of shared clones by the total number of Treg clones and multiplying by 100. TCRdb reprocessing: public reads trimmed at Q25 with fastp, clones called with MiXCR, in-frame beta chains kept. Records with the same CDR3 protein are collapsed into one entry carrying the most frequent genes and DNA. The V and J calls come from TCRdb's annotation, not from the publication. The sample table holds approximately 2,400 distinct CDR3 sequences, of which more than 55% were seen once. The ten largest clones take up less than 3% of the sample.

Memory regulatory T cells were isolated by sorting for CD4+ CD45RA- CD25high cells. Tumor-draining lymph nodes were classified as non-invaded or invaded according to absence or presence of metastatic tumor cells. Before staining and sorting, a Miltenyi Pan T Cell isolation kit was used to pre-enrich the T cells. Immunohistochemistry for estrogen receptor, progesterone receptor, HER2 and Ki-67 was used to characterize primary tumors. Fresh surgical tissue was processed within a few hours after surgery by being cut into small fragments. The tissue fragments were enzymatically digested with Liberase TL plus DNase for less than 25 minutes and then passed through a 40-micrometer strainer. After DAPI live/dead staining, cells were sorted on a BD FACS Aria II, reaching about 98-99% purity. Sorted cells were lysed in TCL buffer and RNA was purified with a Norgen Single Cell RNA purification kit including DNase treatment.

This clonotype was seen a handful of times. The antigen this receptor binds is unknown. Per-nucleotide qualities are absent, and no much larger clonotype sits a single base away. The germline V gene gives CDR1 as SGHAT and CDR2 as FQNNGV. The CDR3 sequence holds 15 residues, the cysteine and phenylalanine included. Only CDR3 DNA is held: 45 bases, read in frame from base 1. Trimming at the junction amounts to 7 bases on V and 5 bases on J, and the germline ends lie 20 bases apart. Sequenced sample: sorted memory Tregs from a lymph node. In the paper's terms, the cell subset or site label means: CD45RA-negative sorted CD4+ T cells (memory Tconv or effector/memory Treg). This clonotype originated in a female donor with luminal breast cancer. The sequence is built from TRBV11-2 and TRBJ2-5; TRBD1 is perhaps the D gene, given 6 matching bases. The DNA sequence follows: TGTGCCAGCAACCCTCAGGGGTCAGGTCGGGAGACCCAGTACTTC. The translation is CASNPQGSGRETQYF.